The sequence of this TCR beta chain was determined in a study of blood T cell repertoires in COVID-19. The overall study: T cells, B-cell-depleted T cells, or PBMCs supplied cDNA or gDNA.

Trimming removed 1 base from V and 6 bases from J; junction bases left unmatched: 4. The CDR3 spans 15 residues. CDR1 is SEHNR, CDR2 FQNEAQ, per germline (reference sequence). Sequencing was performed with immunoSEQ multiplex PCR; in TCRdb, only in-frame clones are kept and a portion is missing. Among fewer than 250,000 clones listed, 75% to 85% were seen once. Sample: peripheral blood. V is TRBV7-9 and J is TRBJ1-4, with 8 bases that match TRBD1. This TCR was sampled from a woman between 50 and 59 years old with acute or convalescent COVID-19. The CDR3 protein is CASSLGAGGDEKLFF. CDR3 DNA: TGTGCCAGCAGCTTAGGAGCAGGGGGCGATGAAAAACTGTTTTTT.